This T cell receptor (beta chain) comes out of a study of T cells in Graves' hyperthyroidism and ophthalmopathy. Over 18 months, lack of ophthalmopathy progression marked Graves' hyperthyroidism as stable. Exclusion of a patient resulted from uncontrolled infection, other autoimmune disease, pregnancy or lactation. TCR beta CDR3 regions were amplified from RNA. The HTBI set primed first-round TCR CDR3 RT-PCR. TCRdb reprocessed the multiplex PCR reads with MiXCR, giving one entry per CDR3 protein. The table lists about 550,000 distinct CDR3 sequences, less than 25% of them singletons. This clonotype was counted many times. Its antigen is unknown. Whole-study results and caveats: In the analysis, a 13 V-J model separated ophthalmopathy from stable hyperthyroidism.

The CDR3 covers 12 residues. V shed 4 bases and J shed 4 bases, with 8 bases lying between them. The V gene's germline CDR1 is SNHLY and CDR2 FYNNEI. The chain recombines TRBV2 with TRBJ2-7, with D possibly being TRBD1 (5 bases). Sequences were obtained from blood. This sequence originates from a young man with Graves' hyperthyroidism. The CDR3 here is CASSGNRYEQYF. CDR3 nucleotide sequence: TGTGCCAGCAGTGGGAACAGGTACGAGCAGTACTTC.